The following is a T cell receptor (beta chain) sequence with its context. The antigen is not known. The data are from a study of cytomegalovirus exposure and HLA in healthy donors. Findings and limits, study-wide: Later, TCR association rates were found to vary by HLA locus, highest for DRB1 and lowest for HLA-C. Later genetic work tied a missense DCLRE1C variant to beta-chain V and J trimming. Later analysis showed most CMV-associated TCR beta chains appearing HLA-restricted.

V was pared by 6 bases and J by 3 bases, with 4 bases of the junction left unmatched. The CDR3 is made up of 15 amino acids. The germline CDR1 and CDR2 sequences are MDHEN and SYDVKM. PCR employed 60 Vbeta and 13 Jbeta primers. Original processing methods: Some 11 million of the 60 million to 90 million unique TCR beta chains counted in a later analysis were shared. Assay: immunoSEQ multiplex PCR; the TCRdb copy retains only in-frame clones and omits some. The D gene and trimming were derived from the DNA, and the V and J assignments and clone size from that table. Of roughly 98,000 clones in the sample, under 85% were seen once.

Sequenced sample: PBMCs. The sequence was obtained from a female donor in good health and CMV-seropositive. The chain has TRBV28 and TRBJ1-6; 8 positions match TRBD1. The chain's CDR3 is CASRGTGFYNSPLHF. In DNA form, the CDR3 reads TGTGCCAGCAGAGGGACAGGATTCTATAATTCACCCCTCCACTTT. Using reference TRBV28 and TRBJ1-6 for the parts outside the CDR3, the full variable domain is DVKVTQSSRYLVKRTGEKVFLECVQDMDHENMFWYRQDPGLGLRLIYFSYDVKMKEKGDIPEGYSVSREKKERFSLILESASTNQTSMYLCASRGTGFYNSPLHFGNGTRLTVT.